Sequencing of this T cell receptor beta chain was carried out in a study of blood T cell repertoires in COVID-19. Losses at the gene ends were 11 bases for V and 0 bases for J; bases not matched to a gene: 15. CDR1 and CDR2 from the germline V gene are MDHEN and SYDVKM. The CDR3 has 17 amino acids. Data came from immunoSEQ multiplex PCR; TCRdb stores just in-frame clones and leaves some out. The data show 210,000 or so clones, 80% seen once. Source material: peripheral blood. The receptor was isolated from a human donor in a cohort sampled during active COVID-19. This chain connects TRBV28 to TRBJ1-1; TRBD1 agrees at 10 bases. This CDR3 is CAPFFEMTGGMNTEAFF. As DNA, the CDR3 is TGTGCCCCGTTTTTTGAAATGACAGGGGGCATGAACACTGAAGCTTTCTTT.